This TCR beta chain was documented in a study of relationships among human T cell subsets listed by TCRdb under 2010. Concerning the study at large: Sequencing was performed on eight distinct blood T cell populations: pan T, CD8 cytotoxic, regulatory, Th1, Th2, naive plus transitional, activated and memory cells.

From the CD45RA-negative fraction, CD45RA-RO+ cells were selected as memory T cells using anti-CD45RO beads. Miltenyi superparamagnetic beads coated with subset-specific monoclonal antibodies were used for isolation of the T cell subsets. Every T cell population was isolated from peripheral blood. Ficoll separation of whole blood yielded mononuclear cells, and anti-CD14 microbeads were then used to deplete the monocytes. The isolated cell populations were resuspended in RNAprotect reagent immediately. The full study reports these points: While more than 60% of CD8+ cytotoxic sequences came from clones with more than 100 reads, the regulatory and Th2 subsets had few clones of that kind. V, D and J usage, CDR3 length and N-nucleotide additions showed no statistically significant differences among the seven subsets. The bead-based sorting was unable to rule out the presence of a CD4+CD8+ double-positive population. The substantial sharing of CDR3s among Th1, Th2 and regulatory T cells was interpreted as suggesting that cell fate choices are stochastic.

The library was prepared using multiplex PCR. Sequencing was performed on a 454 GS FLX. Semiquantitative ARM-PCR was used to amplify the TCR alpha and beta CDR3 regions from mRNA. In ARM-PCR, tagged nested gene-specific primers were used first, and exponential amplification was then carried out by communal superprimers. Nested primers were removed by exonuclease before the second amplification round on first-round PCR products. Sequencing of the amplicons was performed on the 454 platform, which allows millions of DNA fragments to be sequenced rapidly without cloning bias. A read was counted as effective if the read could be mapped to both V and J germline segments. Processing in the source paper ran as follows. IRmap was used to assign reads to germline V, D and J segments, and IRmap relies on pyromap, a Smith-Waterman modification adapted to 454 sequencing errors. To filter D-beta assignments, cutoffs were set at the 99th percentile of the alignment scores obtained from simulated random sequences. CDR3 was defined as the amino acids lying between the conserved V-segment Y[YFLI]C motif and the J-segment [FW]GXGT motif. A compound Poisson process model, previously applied to large-scale EST data, was used to estimate repertoire diversity. A procedure for detecting cross-contamination was used to argue that the shared CDR3s did not come from sample contamination. The public reads were run again by TCRdb, first through fastp at Q25 and then through MiXCR, and only productive beta chains were kept. For every CDR3 protein sequence, its rows merge into one entry that carries the most common genes and DNA. These V and J calls derive from TCRdb rather than the authors' analysis. Across this sample there are about 8,900 distinct CDR3 sequences, with 50% to 60% seen only once. The ten largest clones capture 4% to 5.5% of the sample.

As for this clonotype: Its antigen remains unidentified. No quality values exist for individual bases; no much larger clone is one base distant.

The CDR3 contains 12 residues, cysteine and phenylalanine counted. Only the CDR3 DNA is retained, 36 bases long and in frame from the first base. Trimming at the junction amounts to 5 bases on V and 5 bases on J, and the germline ends lie 10 bases apart. CDR1 is given as SEHNR and CDR2 as FQNEAQ, both from the germline V gene (reference sequence). The material sequenced was memory T cells sorted from blood. According to the study, the label for this sample's cell subset or site signals: CD45RA-RO+ memory T cells. Here the chain combines TRBV7-9 and TRBJ2-7; the D gene cannot be resolved reliably. The source is a man aged 35-49 years in good health. The CDR3 loop reads CASSPFDDEQYF. The nucleotide sequence reads as follows: TGTGCCAGCAGCCCGTTTGATGACGAGCAGTACTTC.